The 10 T cell receptor beta chains given below trace back to one sample, sequenced in a study of T cell responses to AZD1222 COVID-19 vaccine. Clones were read by immunoSEQ multiplex PCR, and TCRdb kept only the in-frame ones, dropping some. The sample has about 82,000 clones, 80% to 90% seen once. Specimen: peripheral blood, collected 28 days after the second AZD1222 dose. The source is an adult who received the AZD1222 COVID-19 vaccine.

The CDR3 loop reads CASSLTQGNTEAFF. As DNA, the CDR3 is TGTGCCAGCAGCTTAACGCAGGGGAACACTGAAGCTTTCTTT. V usage is TRBV7-9 and J usage is TRBJ1-1; weak D call: TRBD1 (5 bases). Germline V gene lookup returns CDR1 SEHNR and CDR2 FQNEAQ (reference sequence). V shed 2 bases and J shed 1 base, with 8 bases lying between them. The CDR3 totals 14 residues.

This clone was observed at least ten times. The sample has other DNA sequences that encode this CDR3 too. This rearrangement joins TRBV2 to TRBJ2-7; D is ambiguous. Trimming removed 4 bases from V and 7 bases from J, with 17 bases in between. CDR1 and CDR2 (germline): SNHLY, FYNNEI. This CDR3 has 14 residues. CDR3: CASSVWLSGEEQYF. The CDR3 nucleotides are TGTGCCAGCAGTGTCTGGCTGTCCGGCGAGGAGCAGTACTTC. Filled out from reference TRBV2 and TRBJ2-7, the complete variable domain reads EPEVTQTPSHQVTQMGQEVILRCVPISNHLYFYWYRQILGQKVEFLVSFYNNEISEKSEIFDDQFSVERPDGSNFTLKIRSTKLEDSAMYFCASSVWLSGEEQYFGPGTRLTVT.

CDR3 region: CASSVQPQHF. The CDR3 region has the DNA TGTGCCAGCAGCGTTCAGCCCCAGCATTTT. The chain combines TRBV28 with TRBJ1-5; unclear D gene. The V and J ends lost 6 bases and 6 bases respectively, with 3 bases between them. The CDR3 extends over 10 amino acids. Germline V lookup: CDR1 MDHEN, CDR2 SYDVKM.

In DNA, the CDR3 is TGCGCCAGCAGCCAAGGTTTAGGGGTTTTTGGCTATGGCTACACCTTC. Translated, it gives CASSQGLGVFGYGYTF. The V gene is TRBV4-3, the J gene TRBJ1-2; D might be TRBD1 (5 bases). The germline V gene encodes CDR1 LGHNA and CDR2 YSLEER. V lost 1 base and J 4 bases, leaving 16 bases between the germline ends. CDR3 length equals 16 residues.

The V gene is TRBV6-1, the J gene TRBJ1-2; 9 nucleotides align to TRBD1. CDR3 length equals 15 residues. V shed 2 bases and J 3 bases; nucleotides not matched to a gene: 4. Germline loops: CDR1 MNHNS, CDR2 SASEGT. The CDR3 loop reads CASSEQQGADYGYTF. The CDR3 DNA reads TGTGCCAGCAGTGAACAACAGGGGGCGGACTATGGCTACACCTTC.

This sequence joins TRBV10-3 and TRBJ1-4; no clear D. V lost 5 bases, J lost 3 bases, and 1 base lay in between. The CDR3 loop spans 11 amino acids. Germline CDR1 reads ENHRY; CDR2 reads SYGVKD. CDR3 DNA: TGTGCCATCAGTTCTAATGAAAAACTGTTTTTT. Residues: CAISSNEKLFF.

CDR3 sequence reads: CSVGTGEQPQHF. DNA of the CDR3: TGCAGCGTTGGGACAGGGGAACAGCCCCAGCATTTT. The chain combines TRBV29-1 with TRBJ1-5; 9 positions agree with TRBD1. The V segment lost 4 bases and the J segment 7 bases; nucleotides outside the gene matches: 2. The CDR3 length is 12 residues. In germline, CDR1 is SQVTM, CDR2 ANQGSEA.

The rearrangement uses TRBV6-1 and TRBJ1-5; D is perhaps TRBD1 (6 bases). Trimming took off 0 bases at V and 4 bases at J, with 13 bases between the two ends. The CDR3 has 16 residues. Germline-derived CDR1 and CDR2 are MNHNS and SASEGT. This CDR3 reads CASSEALQGLNQPQHF. The CDR3 DNA is TGTGCCAGCAGTGAAGCGCTACAGGGTCTGAATCAGCCCCAGCATTTT.

This clone was seen a single time. The chain combines TRBV5-5 with TRBJ1-1; TRBD1 might be the D (5 bases). This CDR3 spans 15 amino acids. Trimming shortened V by 4 bases and J by 0 bases, and 13 bases separated the two germline ends. CDR1 is SGHKS, CDR2 YYEKEE, per germline (reference sequence). The CDR3 DNA is TGTGCCAGCAGCCTCAGGGTAGACATGAACACTGAAGCTTTCTTT. The encoded protein is CASSLRVDMNTEAFF.

The chain combines TRBV19 with TRBJ2-3, with no clear D. CDR3 length: 11 amino acids. V was shortened by 5 bases and J by 10 bases, with 10 bases between the two germline ends. CDR1 is LNHDA, CDR2 SQIVND, per germline (reference sequence). CDR3 protein: CASSRWYSQYF. The CDR3 bases are TGTGCCAGTAGTCGGTGGTACTCGCAGTATTTT. Complete variable domain (other parts from reference TRBV19 and TRBJ2-3): DGGITQSPKYLFRKEGQNVTLSCEQNLNHDAMYWYRQDPGQGLRLIYYSQIVNDFQKGDIAEGYSVSREKKESFPLTVTSAQKNPTAFYLCASSRWYSQYFGPGTRLTVL.